A single sample is the source of the 9 T cell receptor beta chains below, sequenced in a study of CD8 T cells in ankylosing spondylitis. TCRdb re-called the 5' RACE reads through MiXCR, storing one row per CDR3 protein. The sample yields under 150,000 distinct CDR3 sequences, approximately 13% seen once. Source material: blood, either unsorted or a sorted T cell fraction (not recorded which). The source is a female donor with ankylosing spondylitis or in good health (not recorded which).

With regard to this clonotype: A much larger clonotype is one base distant, so this may be a read error. The rearrangement links TRBV20-1 to TRBJ2-2; the D call may be TRBD1 or TRBD2 (5 bases each). The germline gives CDR1 DFQATT, CDR2 SNEGSKA (reference sequence). CDR3 length equals 12 residues. CDR3 nucleotide sequence: TGCAGTGCTAGACAGAACACCGGGGACCTGTTTTTT. This sequence encodes CSARQNTGDLFF.

This clonotype was detected only a few times. This sequence joins TRBV5-1 and TRBJ2-1, with D possibly TRBD1 on 6 matching bases. Germline CDR1 reads SGHRS; CDR2 reads YFSETQ. The CDR3 is made up of 17 amino acids. V lost 0 bases and J lost 4, with 17 bases in between. The DNA of the CDR3 is TGCGCCAGCAGCTTGGGGCCTTCTGAAGGGGGATACAATGAGCAGTTCTTC. It specifies CASSLGPSEGGYNEQFF.

The chain has TRBV11-2 and TRBJ1-4; a weak D match, TRBD1 (6 bases). This CDR3 contains 14 residues. Germline CDR1 reads SGHAT; CDR2 reads FQNNGV. Trimming left V 3 bases short and J 4 bases short, with 9 bases between. CDR3 residues: CASSFDRSNEKLFF. The CDR3 DNA sequence: TGTGCCAGCAGCTTCGACAGGAGTAATGAAAAACTGTTTTTT. Complete variable domain (other parts from reference TRBV11-2 and TRBJ1-4): EAGVAQSPRYKIIEKRQSVAFWCNPISGHATLYWYQQILGQGPKLLIQFQNNGVVDDSQLPKDRFSAERLKGVDSTLKIQPAKLEDSAVYLCASSFDRSNEKLFFGSGTQLSVL.

This clonotype was picked up many times. The chain carries TRBV10-3 and TRBJ2-1; D call uncertain. V gave up 0 bases and J gave up 9 bases, with 9 bases separating them. This CDR3 is built from 13 residues. Germline assignment: CDR1 ENHRY and CDR2 SYGVKD. Here the CDR3 DNA reads TGTGCCATCAGTGAGTCAGGAGCGTTTGAGCAGTTCTTC. Its protein is CAISESGAFEQFF.

This clonotype has just a few counts. The CDR3 DNA sequence: TGCAGTGCCAAGACTAGGTGGGACACCGGGGAGCTGTTTTTT. This gives the protein CSAKTRWDTGELFF. The genes are TRBV20-1 and TRBJ2-2; perhaps TRBD2 as D (6 bases). V was clipped by 6 bases and J by 3 bases, with 14 bases between them. This CDR3 has 14 residues. Germline CDR1 DFQATT, CDR2 SNEGSKA (reference sequence).

Only a few counts were recorded for this clonotype. CDR3 DNA: TGCGCCAGCAGCGCGGGTTTCGGCAGTTCATCCTACGAGCAGTACTTC. Translation gives CASSAGFGSSSYEQYF. This sequence joins TRBV5-1 and TRBJ2-7; perhaps TRBD2 as D (5 bases). Germline V gene data show CDR1 as SGHRS and CDR2 as YFSETQ. Trimming cost V 4 bases and J 1 base, with 18 bases left between them. The CDR3 runs to 16 residues.

With regard to this clonotype: A much larger clone differs by one base, so this may be a read error. This chain joins TRBV12-3 or TRBV12-4 and TRBJ2-7, with TRBD2 identical over 7 bases. The CDR3 is 14 residues long. The CDR3 DNA reads TGTGCCGGCAGCCCTCGGGGGGAGTCCTACGAGCAGTACTTC. It specifies CAGSPRGESYEQYF.

The V gene is TRBV6-5, the J gene TRBJ2-1, with TRBD2 identical over 8 bases. CDR3 length: 18 amino acids. The J segment lost 8 bases and the V segment lost 0 bases, leaving 15 bases of the junction unmatched. Germline V gives CDR1 MNHEY, CDR2 SVGAGI. The chain's CDR3 is CASSYSPTPGGAFDEQFF. CDR3 in DNA: TGTGCCAGCAGTTACTCCCCAACGCCCGGGGGGGCCTTCGATGAGCAGTTCTTC.

The sample holds many counts of this clonotype. The V and J genes are TRBV5-1 and TRBJ1-1, with 9 bases fitting TRBD1. Germline V gene lookup returns CDR1 SGHRS and CDR2 YFSETQ. V was clipped by 4 bases and J by 5 bases; unmatched bases: 6. The CDR3 is 14 residues long. This CDR3 is CASSPDRGRTEAFF. CDR3 sequence (DNA): TGCGCCAGCAGCCCGGACAGGGGTAGGACTGAAGCTTTCTTT.